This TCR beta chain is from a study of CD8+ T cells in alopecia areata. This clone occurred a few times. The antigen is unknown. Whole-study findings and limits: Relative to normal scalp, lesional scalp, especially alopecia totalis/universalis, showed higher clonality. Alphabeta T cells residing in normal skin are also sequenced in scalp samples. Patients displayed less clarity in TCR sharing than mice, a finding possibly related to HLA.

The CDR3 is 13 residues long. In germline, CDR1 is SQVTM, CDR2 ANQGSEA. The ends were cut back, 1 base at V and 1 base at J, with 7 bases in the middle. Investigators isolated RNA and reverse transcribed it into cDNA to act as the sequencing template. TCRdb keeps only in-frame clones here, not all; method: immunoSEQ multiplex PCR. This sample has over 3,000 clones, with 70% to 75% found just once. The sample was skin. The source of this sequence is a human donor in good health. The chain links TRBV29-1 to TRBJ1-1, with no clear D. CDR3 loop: CSVEVQQNTEAFF. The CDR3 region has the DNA TGCAGCGTTGAAGTCCAGCAGAACACTGAAGCTTTCTTT. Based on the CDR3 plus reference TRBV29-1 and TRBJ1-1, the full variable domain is SAVISQKPSRDICQRGTSLTIQCQVDSQVTMMFWYRQQPGQSLTLIATANQGSEATYESGFVIDKFPISRPNLTFSTLTVSNMSPEDSSIYLCSVEVQQNTEAFFGQGTRLTVV.